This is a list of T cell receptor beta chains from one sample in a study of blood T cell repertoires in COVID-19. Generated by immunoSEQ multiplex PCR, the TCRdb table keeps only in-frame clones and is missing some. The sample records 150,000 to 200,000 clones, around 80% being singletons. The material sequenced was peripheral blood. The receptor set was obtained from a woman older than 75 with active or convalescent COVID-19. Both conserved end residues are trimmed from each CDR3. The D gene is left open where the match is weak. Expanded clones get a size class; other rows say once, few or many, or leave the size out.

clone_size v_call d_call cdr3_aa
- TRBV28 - ATRDDTRGTGTQY
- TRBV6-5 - ASSYSGGRGRSGYT
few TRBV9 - ASSSRGIDEQY
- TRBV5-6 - ASSLARDGYT
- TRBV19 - ASSIGHDEKLF
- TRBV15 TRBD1 ATSRDRDRVETQY
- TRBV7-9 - ASRTDGHSGNTIY
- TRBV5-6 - ASSTQRSGNTIY
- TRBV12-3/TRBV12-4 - ASRSGTDTQY
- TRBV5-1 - ASSVDRPTNEKLF
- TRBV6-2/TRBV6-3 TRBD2 ASSYFPSGPYNEQF
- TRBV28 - ASSLVGGQETQY